This T cell receptor (beta chain) was found in a study of T cell responses to AZD1222 COVID-19 vaccine. Overall study: Second doses were pooled across both intervals (about 4 or about 12 weeks).

Clones were sequenced by immunoSEQ multiplex PCR, and TCRdb holds only the in-frame ones, with some missing. The sample carries about 73,000 clones, approximately 89% recorded once. This clone was seen a few times. Germline assignment: CDR1 LNHDA and CDR2 SQIVND (reference sequence). The CDR3 consists of 16 residues. V lost 1 base and J lost 6; bases outside the gene matches: 7. Sequencing used peripheral blood, obtained on day 0 of AZD1222 vaccination. The V gene is TRBV19, the J gene TRBJ2-5, with 11 positions matching TRBD1. The sequence was collected from an adult in good health. Written as DNA, the CDR3 is TGTGCCAGTAGTATAGTCCGGGACAGGGGGAGGAAGACCCAGTACTTC. This sequence encodes CASSIVRDRGRKTQYF. The full variable domain, rest sourced from reference TRBV19 and TRBJ2-5, is DGGITQSPKYLFRKEGQNVTLSCEQNLNHDAMYWYRQDPGQGLRLIYYSQIVNDFQKGDIAEGYSVSREKKESFPLTVTSAQKNPTAFYLCASSIVRDRGRKTQYFGPGTRLLVL.